Listed here are 27 T cell receptor beta chains from one sample, sequenced in a study of CD8+ T cells in alopecia areata listed by TCRdb under 2018. Library preparation used the immunoSEQ multiplex PCR assay. For TCR sequencing, RNA was extracted from every sample and reverse transcribed into cDNA to serve as template. TCRdb provides this immuneACCESS table in a form limited to in-frame rearrangements. Some clones are lacking; in checked studies, under half of them reflect an unresolved V gene, and why the rest are absent is not known. This sample holds some 240,000 clones; 50% to 60% were observed only once. The ten largest make up approximately 0.45% of the sample. In the paper's terms, the time point label means: baseline before oral tofacitinib. The material was CD4+ T cells sorted from blood, obtained at week 0. The receptors were gathered from a human donor with alopecia areata.

The V and J genes are TRBV11-1 and TRBJ1-1; unclear D gene. CDR3 length equals 12 residues. The ends were cut back, 5 bases at V and 2 bases at J, with 6 bases in the middle. Germline CDR1 reads SGHAT; CDR2 reads FQDESV (reference sequence). The CDR3 DNA is TGTGCCAGCAGCCACGACAACACTGAAGCTTTCTTT. Translating gives CASSHDNTEAFF.

This sequence joins TRBV18 and TRBJ1-1; D may be TRBD1 (6 bases). V lost 4 bases to trimming and J lost 5 bases, with 17 bases between them. Germline V gene data show CDR1 as KGHSH and CDR2 as LQKENI. The CDR3 totals 15 residues. CDR3 loop: CASSRSTSQGTEAFF. The DNA of the CDR3 is TGTGCCAGCTCACGGTCAACCTCCCAGGGGACTGAAGCTTTCTTT. The variable domain in full, with the rest retrieved from reference TRBV18 and TRBJ1-1, is NAGVMQNPRHLVRRRGQEARLRCSPMKGHSHVYWYRQLPEEGLKFMVYLQKENIIDESGMPKERFSAEFPKEGPSILRIQQVVRGDSAAYFCASSRSTSQGTEAFFGQGTRLTVV.

The CDR3 nucleotides are TGTGCCAGTAGTCTCGGACTAGCGGGAGGGCAAGAGACCCAGTACTTC. Amino acid sequence: CASSLGLAGGQETQYF. The chain recombines TRBV19 with TRBJ2-5, with 15 bases matching TRBD2. Germline CDR1 reads LNHDA; CDR2 reads SQIVND (reference sequence). The CDR3 has 16 amino acids. Trimming cost V 5 bases and J 2 bases; bases outside gene matches: 3.

Points on this clone: The same CDR3 arises from other DNA sequences in this sample as well. The CDR3 reads CASSEGSSTDTQYF. In nucleotides, the CDR3 is TGTGCCAGCAGTGAAGGGTCCAGCACAGATACGCAGTATTTT. The gene calls are TRBV6-1 and TRBJ2-3; D uncertain. Deletions cut 1 base from V and 0 bases from J, with 5 bases between. Germline loops: CDR1 MNHNS, CDR2 SASEGT. The CDR3 runs 14 residues.

The rearrangement uses TRBV30 and TRBJ1-3; no firm D call. Germline loops: CDR1 GTSNPN, CDR2 SVGIG (reference sequence). Trimming left V 6 bases short and J 0 bases short, with 9 bases between. The CDR3 spans 13 residues. The CDR3 reads CACKQSSGNTIYF. CDR3 in DNA: TGTGCCTGTAAACAGAGCTCTGGAAACACCATATATTTT.

V usage is TRBV7-9 and J usage is TRBJ1-2; D uncertain. Per germline, CDR1 SEHNR and CDR2 FQNEAQ (reference sequence). The V and J ends lost 0 bases and 6 bases respectively, with 5 bases between them. This CDR3 is built from 12 residues. This CDR3 reads CASSLAPNGYTF. CDR3 in DNA: TGTGCCAGCAGCTTAGCCCCAAATGGCTACACCTTC.

This chain connects TRBV5-1 to TRBJ2-3; D is possibly TRBD1 or TRBD2 (5 bases each). Per germline, CDR1 SGHRS and CDR2 YFSETQ. The germline V and J ends were trimmed by 2 bases and 4 bases, with 11 bases remaining between them. CDR3 size: 14 residues. The CDR3 region has the DNA TGCGCCAGCAGCTTTGGTGGGACGGCAGATACGCAGTATTTT. It is translated as CASSFGGTADTQYF.

The V and J genes are TRBV10-3 and TRBJ1-2, with 11 bases fitting TRBD1. The J segment lost 7 bases and the V segment lost 5 bases, leaving 9 bases of the junction unmatched. CDR3 length: 15 amino acids. Per germline, CDR1 ENHRY and CDR2 SYGVKD. The CDR3 DNA follows: TGTGCCATCAGTTCTTCGGACAGGGGGCTTAGTGGCTACACCTTC. Protein: CAISSSDRGLSGYTF.

This clone was picked up a small number of times. V usage is TRBV25-1 and J usage is TRBJ1-1, with D unclear. The germline gives CDR1 MGHDK, CDR2 SYGVNS. The CDR3 sequence is 13 residues long. V dropped 5 bases and J dropped 4 bases, with 11 bases sitting between them. DNA for the CDR3: TGTGCCAGCAGTCGTTCAGAATTCACTGAAGCTTTCTTT. Amino acid sequence: CASSRSEFTEAFF.

The chain has TRBV29-1 and TRBJ2-2, with 8 bases fitting TRBD1. The CDR3 runs 15 residues. J was trimmed by 3 bases and V by 5 bases; bases with no gene match: 8. Per germline, CDR1 SQVTM and CDR2 ANQGSEA. In DNA, the CDR3 is TGCAGCGTTCTTCGGACAGGGTGGGACACCGGGGAGCTGTTTTTT. Encoded protein: CSVLRTGWDTGELFF.

The chain has TRBV25-1 and TRBJ2-7, with 8 nucleotides matching TRBD1. V was clipped by 8 bases and J by 5 bases; unmatched bases: 11. This CDR3 contains 14 residues. From germline, CDR1 is MGHDK and CDR2 SYGVNS. CDR3 in amino acids: CASSTDRASDEQYF. Written as DNA, the CDR3 is TGTGCCAGCTCCACGGACAGGGCAAGCGACGAGCAGTACTTC.

The chain combines TRBV30 with TRBJ1-3; D not certain. In germline, CDR1 is GTSNPN, CDR2 SVGIG (reference sequence). Trimming left V 0 bases short and J 9 bases short, with 9 bases between. The CDR3 runs to 12 residues. CDR3 sequence (DNA): TGTGCCTGGAGTGTACGGGGTCTCACCATATATTTT. This codes for CAWSVRGLTIYF.

V gene TRBV6-1 combines with J gene TRBJ1-3, with a possible D match to TRBD1 (5 bases). CDR1 and CDR2 (germline): MNHNS, SASEGT. This CDR3 region has 14 residues. V dropped 6 bases and J dropped 4 bases, with 13 bases sitting between them. CDR3 DNA: TGTGCCAGCAGACCCAGGGACGGGGGAAACACCATATATTTT. Protein product: CASRPRDGGNTIYF.

This clone was found a few times. The chain couples TRBV2 to TRBJ2-7, with a tentative D call TRBD2 (6 bases). The germline V gene encodes CDR1 SNHLY and CDR2 FYNNEI. The CDR3 contains 15 residues. With 6 bases removed from V and 2 bases from J, the gap between germline ends came to 17 bases. This CDR3 reads CASRLPGLSTYEQYF. CDR3 bases: TGTGCCAGCAGATTACCGGGACTCTCCACCTACGAGCAGTACTTC.

The J gene is TRBJ2-7, the V gene TRBV5-1; TRBD2 matches at 9 bases. Germline CDR1 SGHRS, CDR2 YFSETQ. V trimming: 3 bases; J trimming: 1 base; junction bases outside the gene matches: 8. The CDR3 contains 16 residues. The CDR3 bases are TGCGCCAGCAGCTCTCATGCGGGGGGGCCGTCCTACGAGCAGTACTTC. It specifies CASSSHAGGPSYEQYF.

The chain recombines TRBV7-8 with TRBJ2-7; D is perhaps TRBD1 (6 bases). The CDR3 is made up of 14 amino acids. The germline CDR1 and CDR2 sequences are SGHVS and FQNEAQ. Trimming pared 1 base from V and 3 bases from J, leaving 10 bases between. The CDR3 nucleotides are TGTGCCAGCAGCTTAGGAGTAGGGGGCTACGAGCAGTACTTC. Protein product: CASSLGVGGYEQYF.

The V call is TRBV27, the J call TRBJ2-2; D not certain. V was cut by 3 bases and J by 1 base, with 6 bases left in between. Looked up from germline, CDR1 is MNHEY and CDR2 is SMNVEV (reference sequence). CDR3 size: 14 residues. The CDR3 sequence is CASSFGWNTGELFF. Written as DNA, the CDR3 is TGTGCCAGCAGTTTTGGGTGGAACACCGGGGAGCTGTTTTTT.

The chain has TRBV29-1 and TRBJ2-6; D may be TRBD2 (6 bases). The ends were cut back, 7 bases at V and 1 base at J, with 8 bases in the middle. The germline gives CDR1 SQVTM, CDR2 ANQGSEA. The CDR3 totals 13 residues. The CDR3 region is CSAGGSGANVLTF. CDR3 bases: TGCAGCGCCGGGGGTTCTGGGGCCAACGTCCTGACTTTC.

The chain links TRBV5-6 to TRBJ2-7; no reliable D call. V lost 4 bases, J lost 2 bases, and 4 bases lay in between. This CDR3 is built from 11 residues. Germline lookup yields CDR1 SGHDT and CDR2 YYEEEE. CDR3 sequence reads: CASSIPYEQYF. Here the CDR3 DNA reads TGTGCCAGCAGCATACCCTACGAGCAGTACTTC.

In this sample, this clone turned up a few times. The gene calls are TRBV6-1 and TRBJ2-1; no reliable D call. Trimming cost V 7 bases and J 6 bases, with 13 bases left between them. The CDR3 has 13 residues. Germline lookup yields CDR1 MNHNS and CDR2 SASEGT. This CDR3 reads CASTYKDGNEQFF. The CDR3 nucleotides read TGTGCCAGCACGTATAAGGACGGCAATGAGCAGTTCTTC.

V and J are TRBV29-1 and TRBJ2-7, with no clear D. The CDR3 consists of 12 residues. Between the trimmed V and J ends, which lost 6 bases and 2 bases, there was a span of 11 bases. Germline V gene data show CDR1 as SQVTM and CDR2 as ANQGSEA. Here the CDR3 reads CSVSHRTYEQYF. The CDR3 DNA reads as TGCAGCGTCTCTCACCGGACCTACGAGCAGTACTTC.

This clone turned up a few times. This chain joins TRBV6-1 and TRBJ2-5, with TRBD1 matching 7 bases. Gene TRBJ2-7 matches the end of the DNA better, so the J call may be wrong. The CDR3 has 15 residues. Germline lookup yields CDR1 MNHNS and CDR2 SASEGT. CDR3 nucleotide sequence: TGTGCCAGCCCCTTACCGGGACAGTTATGGAACGAGCAGTACTTC. As protein: CASPLPGQLWNEQYF.

The V gene is TRBV4-1, the J gene TRBJ2-1; 7 bases agree with TRBD2. The CDR3 extends over 16 amino acids. The V segment lost 2 bases and the J segment 5 bases; nucleotides outside the gene matches: 9. CDR1 and CDR2 from the germline V gene are MGHRA and YSYEKL. CDR3 in DNA: TGCGCCAGCAGCCAATGGCCCCTAGCGGTGCACAATGAGCAGTTCTTC. This codes for CASSQWPLAVHNEQFF.

The CDR3 is CAWSSWTDNTEAFF. CDR3 sequence (DNA): TGTGCCTGGAGTTCCTGGACAGACAACACTGAAGCTTTCTTT. J is TRBJ1-1 and V is TRBV30, with D maybe TRBD1 (6 bases). V was clipped by 2 bases and J by 2 bases, with 12 bases between them. This CDR3 is 14 amino acids long. Germline CDR1 GTSNPN, CDR2 SVGIG (reference sequence).

The rearrangement uses TRBV9 and TRBJ2-4, with no clear D. Germline CDR1 SGDLS, CDR2 YYNGEE. The CDR3 runs to 14 residues. Trimming left V 0 bases short and J 5 bases short, with 9 bases between. The CDR3 loop is CASSVEQTQNIQYF. As DNA, the CDR3 is TGTGCCAGCAGCGTAGAACAGACCCAAAACATTCAGTACTTC.

This clone was detected only a few times. The chain recombines TRBV5-1 with TRBJ2-3, with TRBD2 matching 12 bases. Trimming removed 3 bases from V and 6 bases from J; junction bases left unmatched: 8. Germline loops: CDR1 SGHRS, CDR2 YFSETQ. The CDR3 spans 16 residues. CDR3 residues: CASSSRLAGESDTQYF. CDR3 in DNA: TGCGCCAGCAGCTCCCGACTAGCGGGAGAATCTGATACGCAGTATTTT.

The chain employs TRBV5-1 and TRBJ1-1; 7 bases fit TRBD1. Germline CDR1 reads SGHRS; CDR2 reads YFSETQ. Trimming took 1 base from V and 5 from J; bases not matched to a gene: 8. The CDR3 totals 15 residues. The CDR3 DNA is TGCGCCAGCAGCTTGCAAACACAGGGGAGGACTGAAGCTTTCTTT. This translates into CASSLQTQGRTEAFF.